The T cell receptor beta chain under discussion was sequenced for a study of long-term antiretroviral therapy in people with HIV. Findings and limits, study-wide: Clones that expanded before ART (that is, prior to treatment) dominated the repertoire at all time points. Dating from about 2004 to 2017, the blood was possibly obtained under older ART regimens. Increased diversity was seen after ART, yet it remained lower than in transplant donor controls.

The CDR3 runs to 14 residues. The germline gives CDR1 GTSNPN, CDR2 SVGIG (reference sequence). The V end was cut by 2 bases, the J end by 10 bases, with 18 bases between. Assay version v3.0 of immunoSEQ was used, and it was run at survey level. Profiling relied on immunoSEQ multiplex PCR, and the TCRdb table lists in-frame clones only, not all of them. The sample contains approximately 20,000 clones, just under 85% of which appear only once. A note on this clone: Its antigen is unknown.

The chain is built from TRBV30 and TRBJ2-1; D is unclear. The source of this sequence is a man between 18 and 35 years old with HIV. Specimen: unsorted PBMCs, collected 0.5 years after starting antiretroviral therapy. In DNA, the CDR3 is TGTGCCTGGAGTTCCCTTAAGCCGTCCGGGGAGCAGTTCTTC. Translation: CAWSSLKPSGEQFF.